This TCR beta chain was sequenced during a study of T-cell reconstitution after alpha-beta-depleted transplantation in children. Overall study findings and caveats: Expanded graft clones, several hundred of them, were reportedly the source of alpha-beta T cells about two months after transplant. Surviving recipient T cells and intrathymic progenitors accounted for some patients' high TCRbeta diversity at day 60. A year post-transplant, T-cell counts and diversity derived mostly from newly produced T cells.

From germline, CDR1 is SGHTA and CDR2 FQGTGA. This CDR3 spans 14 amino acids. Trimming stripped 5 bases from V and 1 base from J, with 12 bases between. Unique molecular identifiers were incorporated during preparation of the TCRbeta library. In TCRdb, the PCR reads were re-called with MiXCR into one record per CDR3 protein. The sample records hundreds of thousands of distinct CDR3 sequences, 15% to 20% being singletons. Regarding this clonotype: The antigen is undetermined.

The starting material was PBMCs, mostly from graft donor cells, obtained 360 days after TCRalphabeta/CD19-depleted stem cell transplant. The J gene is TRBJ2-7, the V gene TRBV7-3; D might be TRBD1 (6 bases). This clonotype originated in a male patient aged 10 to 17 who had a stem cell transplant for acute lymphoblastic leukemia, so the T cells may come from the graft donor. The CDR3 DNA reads TGTGCCAGCAGCACTCGACAGGAATCCTACGAGCAGTACTTC. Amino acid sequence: CASSTRQESYEQYF.